What follows are 2 T cell receptor beta chains derived from one specimen sequenced in a study of control samples from healthy donors and cancer patients. Libraries were prepared by immunoSEQ multiplex PCR; TCRdb keeps only in-frame clonotypes and omits some of them. The table lists nearly 200,000 clones, approximately 91% of them singletons. Sequencing was done on a sample of blood. The receptors derive from a man between 25 and 39 years old in good health.

The chain combines TRBV7-8 with TRBJ2-7; 9 bases agree with TRBD2. J gave up 4 bases and V 1 base, and 2 bases lay outside the gene matches. CDR1 is SGHVS, CDR2 FQNEAQ, per germline. The CDR3 is 14 amino acids. CDR3 in DNA: TGTGCCAGCAGCTTAGAAGCGGGGGGTTACGAGCAGTACTTC. Its translation is CASSLEAGGYEQYF.

In its sample, this clone was seen once. This chain connects TRBV24-1 to TRBJ1-5; the D is unclear. The CDR3 is 11 amino acids. Germline CDR1 KGHDR, CDR2 SFDVKD. Trimming left V 9 bases short and J 7 bases short, with 9 bases between. The CDR3 sequence is CATPVGQPQHF. The CDR3 DNA follows: TGTGCCACCCCCGTTGGACAGCCCCAGCATTTT.